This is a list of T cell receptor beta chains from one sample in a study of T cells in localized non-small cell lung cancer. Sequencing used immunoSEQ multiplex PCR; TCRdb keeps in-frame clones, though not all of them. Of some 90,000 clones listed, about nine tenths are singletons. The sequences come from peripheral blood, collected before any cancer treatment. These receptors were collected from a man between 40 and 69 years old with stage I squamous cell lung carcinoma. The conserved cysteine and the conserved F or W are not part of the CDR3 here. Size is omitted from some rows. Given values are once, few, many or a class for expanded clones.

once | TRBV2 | ASSEEAPTGYT
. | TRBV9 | ASSEGAYNEQF
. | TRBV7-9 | ASSPLGGLGAGANVLT
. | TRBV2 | ASMTPQATEAF
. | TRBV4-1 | ASSLGAGQGLGNTIY
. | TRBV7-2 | ASSSPTGVGYT
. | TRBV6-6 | ASSYRDNSPLH
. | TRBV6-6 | ASSTTGGGEKLF
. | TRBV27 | ASSFHGTGRGQDTQY
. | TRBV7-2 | ASSNQGGQPQH
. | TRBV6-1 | ASSEARGYT
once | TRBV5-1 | ASSWGQGRRPSTDTQY
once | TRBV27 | ASRLAGRAWETQY